The 22 T cell receptor beta chains in this list originate from one sample, sequenced in a study of control samples from healthy donors and cancer patients. Clones were read by immunoSEQ multiplex PCR, and TCRdb kept only the in-frame ones, dropping some. The table includes about 150,000 clones, about 91% detected once. Sequencing was performed on blood. Every receptor here comes from a man younger than 30 in good health.

The chain uses TRBV7-2 and TRBJ2-2, with a weak D call TRBD1 (5 bases). V was trimmed by 7 bases and J by 0 bases, leaving 9 bases between them. Germline V gene sequence: CDR1 SGHTA, CDR2 FQGNSA. The CDR3 runs 14 residues. CDR3 residues: CASTVDTNTGELFF. Written as DNA, the CDR3 is TGTGCCAGCACCGTGGACACGAACACCGGGGAGCTGTTTTTT.

The chain combines TRBV6-2 or TRBV6-3 with TRBJ2-6; 9 bases map to TRBD2. Germline assignment: CDR1 MNHEY and CDR2 SVGEGT. The CDR3 is 18 residues long. J gave up 5 bases and V 5 bases, and 13 bases lay outside the gene matches. The CDR3 loop is CASSAQGSGGHRANVLTF. CDR3 nucleotide sequence: TGTGCCAGCAGTGCCCAGGGTAGCGGGGGCCACCGGGCCAACGTCCTGACTTTC.

The DNA for the CDR3 is TGCGCCAGCAGCTGGCCGGGACGGACGAACACCGGGGAGCTGTTTTTT. Encoded protein: CASSWPGRTNTGELFF. The chain is built from TRBV5-1 and TRBJ2-2; tentatively, D is TRBD1 or TRBD2 (5 bases each). The CDR3 covers 16 residues. Germline assignment: CDR1 SGHRS and CDR2 YFSETQ. V lost 3 bases and J lost 0, with 12 bases in between.

V is TRBV9 and J is TRBJ1-1; the D gene is possibly TRBD1 (5 bases). The ends were cut back, 3 bases at V and 0 bases at J, with 12 bases in the middle. The CDR3 loop spans 15 amino acids. From germline, CDR1 is SGDLS and CDR2 YYNGEE. CDR3 amino acids: CASSASQVVNTEAFF. Here the CDR3 DNA reads TGTGCCAGCAGCGCCTCACAGGTAGTGAACACTGAAGCTTTCTTT.

This sequence joins TRBV9 and TRBJ2-7; 10 positions agree with TRBD1. Germline assignment: CDR1 SGDLS and CDR2 YYNGEE. The CDR3 loop spans 15 amino acids. The trim removed 0 bases at V and 2 bases at J, leaving 2 bases unmatched. In DNA, the CDR3 is TGTGCCAGCAGCGTAGCCGGACAGGGGGCCTACGAGCAGTACTTC. Translated, it gives CASSVAGQGAYEQYF.

The rearrangement uses TRBV21-1 and TRBJ2-1. TRBV21-1 represents a pseudogene. The CDR3 totals 10 residues. The CDR3 DNA reads as TGTGCCAGCAGCGACGTCGGGCAGTTCTTC. Protein: CASSDVGQFF.

V and J are TRBV7-3 and TRBJ1-1; D not resolved. The CDR3 contains 15 residues. V lost 2 bases, J lost 1 base, and 11 bases lay in between. Per germline, CDR1 SGHTA and CDR2 FQGTGA. CDR3 in amino acids: CASSLVAVSNTEAFF. CDR3 nucleotides: TGTGCCAGCAGCTTAGTGGCAGTTTCGAACACTGAAGCTTTCTTT.

This sequence joins TRBV29-1 and TRBJ1-6, with TRBD1 as a possible D gene (5 bases). From germline, CDR1 is SQVTM and CDR2 ANQGSEA. The CDR3 is 19 amino acids. Deletions cut 6 bases from V and 0 bases from J, with 24 bases between. In DNA form, the CDR3 reads TGCAGCGTCCCCCCCCGCCGCGGCAGGGTGAGCTCCTATAATTCACCCCTCCACTTT. It encodes CSVPPRRGRVSSYNSPLHF.

The chain carries TRBV4-3 and TRBJ2-2, with 7 bases aligning to TRBD1. V dropped 4 bases and J dropped 1; count of bases not matched to a gene: 6. Germline assignment: CDR1 LGHNA and CDR2 YSLEER. This CDR3 is built from 16 residues. The CDR3 DNA is TGCGCCAGCAGCCCAGGACAGGCCTTGAACACCGGGGAGCTGTTTTTT. This gives the protein CASSPGQALNTGELFF.

This chain uses TRBV28 with TRBJ2-6; 7 bases align to TRBD2. CDR1 is MDHEN and CDR2 is SYDVKM in the germline V gene. V trimming: 3 bases; J trimming: 2 bases; junction bases outside the gene matches: 7. The CDR3 loop spans 17 amino acids. In DNA, the CDR3 is TGTGCCAGCAGTTTTCTCCTCAGCGGGGCTGGGGCCAACGTCCTGACTTTC. Translation gives CASSFLLSGAGANVLTF.

V gene TRBV9 combines with J gene TRBJ2-2, with D hard to call. There are 18 residues in the CDR3. In germline, CDR1 is SGDLS, CDR2 YYNGEE. Trimming pared 4 bases from V and 6 bases from J, leaving 25 bases between. DNA for the CDR3: TGTGCCAGCAGCTCCTCCCAGAACTACAGAAGAACTGCCGGGGAGCTGTTTTTT. Its translation: CASSSSQNYRRTAGELFF.

The J gene is TRBJ2-2, the V gene TRBV2, with D perhaps TRBD1 (5 bases). In germline, CDR1 is SNHLY, CDR2 FYNNEI. CDR3 length equals 16 residues. V lost 6 bases, J lost 5 bases, and 19 bases lay in between. The CDR3 region has the DNA TGTGCCAGCAGCCCCGCGGCAGGGCTAGTAACCGGGGAGCTGTTTTTT. Translated, it gives CASSPAAGLVTGELFF.

The chain links TRBV4-3 to TRBJ2-2, with D perhaps TRBD1 (5 bases). Deletions cut 4 bases from V and 6 bases from J, with 12 bases between. This CDR3 has 14 residues. Germline values: CDR1 LGHNA, CDR2 YSLEER. CDR3 in amino acids: CASSLGGASGELFF. The CDR3, as DNA: TGCGCCAGCAGCCTCGGTGGGGCCTCCGGGGAGCTGTTTTTT.

The chain carries TRBV7-3 and TRBJ2-1; D tentatively fits TRBD1 or TRBD2 (6 bases each). Germline V lookup: CDR1 SGHTA, CDR2 FQGTGA. The V end lost 8 bases, the J end lost 4 bases, and 18 bases lay between the germline ends. The CDR3 sequence is 15 residues long. As DNA, the CDR3 is TGTGCCAGCGCTCCGGGGGCTACCAGGTACAATGAGCAGTTCTTC. Protein sequence: CASAPGATRYNEQFF.

A note on this clone: The DNA is omitted, as the CDR3 cannot be located on it reliably, and the CDR3 follows TCRdb's listing. This chain links TRBV19 with TRBJ2-3. From its first to its last residue, the CDR3 has 13 amino acids. Per germline, CDR1 LNHDA and CDR2 SQIVND (reference sequence). The chain's CDR3 is CASTSVHTDTQYF.

With respect to this clone: The junction departs from germline at one end; a sequencing error may be responsible. V is TRBV5-1 and J is TRBJ2-3; D not resolved. CDR1 and CDR2 (germline): SGHRS, YFSETQ. This CDR3 has 15 amino acids. CDR3 sequence reads: CASTLLSPSTDTQYF. The CDR3 DNA is TGCGCCAGCACCTTGCTGTCACCGAGCACAGATACGCAGTATTTT.

There are a few counts of this clone. The gene calls are TRBV2 and TRBJ2-3, with TRBD2 as a possible D gene (6 bases). V lost 7 bases, J lost 5 bases, and 22 bases lay in between. Germline V CDR1 and CDR2: SNHLY, FYNNEI. The CDR3 sequence is 16 residues long. The DNA for the CDR3 is TGTGCCAGCAAGGGGAGAGCCTGGCGGGAAGGAGATACGCAGTATTTT. Translated: CASKGRAWREGDTQYF.

The chain joins TRBV29-1 to TRBJ1-3; a possible D gene is TRBD1 (5 bases). The CDR3 is 14 amino acids. With 6 bases removed from V and 4 bases from J, the gap between germline ends came to 16 bases. Germline V gene data show CDR1 as SQVTM and CDR2 as ANQGSEA. The CDR3 loop is CSVWDLEAGNTIYF. The CDR3 DNA reads TGCAGCGTCTGGGACCTGGAGGCGGGAAACACCATATATTTT.

This clone appeared a single time. The rearrangement joins TRBV2 to TRBJ2-7, with 9 bases aligning to TRBD1. The CDR3 has 12 amino acids. The trim removed 9 bases at V and 4 bases at J, leaving 4 bases unmatched. The germline CDR1 and CDR2 sequences are SNHLY and FYNNEI. This chain's CDR3 is CARGDRDYEQYF. The CDR3 coding sequence is TGTGCCAGGGGGGACAGGGATTACGAGCAGTACTTC.

This clone was detected only a few times. The chain carries TRBV3-1 (or the pseudogene TRBV3-2) and TRBJ1-2; maybe TRBD1 (5 bases). The CDR3 has 15 residues. The V and J ends lost 4 bases and 3 bases respectively, with 15 bases between them. Germline V gene data show CDR1 as LGHDT and CDR2 as YNNKEL (reference sequence). The CDR3, as DNA: TGTGCCAGCAGCCGGAGCCCTGGGGGTGACTATGGCTACACCTTC. Protein: CASSRSPGGDYGYTF.

The V gene is TRBV9, the J gene TRBJ1-1, with D hard to call. There are 14 residues in the CDR3. Trimming stripped 2 bases from V and 0 bases from J, with 8 bases between. Germline V gene lookup returns CDR1 SGDLS and CDR2 YYNGEE. The DNA for the CDR3 is TGTGCCAGCAGCGTGGGAGGGATGAACACTGAAGCTTTCTTT. This sequence encodes CASSVGGMNTEAFF.

The chain uses TRBV6-6 and TRBJ1-2; unclear D gene. V was cut by 9 bases and J by 0 bases, with 14 bases left in between. The CDR3 loop spans 14 amino acids. Germline V gene lookup returns CDR1 MNHNY and CDR2 SVGAGI (reference sequence). The CDR3 DNA sequence: TGTGCCAGTGCCGTTGGGCAGACTAACTATGGCTACACCTTC. Translated, it gives CASAVGQTNYGYTF.